This TCR beta chain originates from a study of blood T cell repertoires in COVID-19. Study-level background: Samples taken during acute and convalescent COVID-19 were collected in the United States, Italy and Spain.

The table came from immunoSEQ multiplex PCR; TCRdb's copy has only in-frame clones and leaves some out. Seen here are tens of thousands of clones, 80% to 90% observed once, and the top ten hold 2%. Per germline, CDR1 SGDLS and CDR2 YYNGEE. CDR3 size: 15 residues. The junction had 5 bases not matched to a gene; V was cut back by 3 bases and J by 9 bases. The V gene is TRBV9, the J gene TRBJ2-1; 14 bases are a match to TRBD2. The sequence was collected from a man in his thirties or forties with acute or convalescent COVID-19. The sequenced sample was peripheral blood. The CDR3 region is CASSARGLAGVEQFF. Written as DNA, the CDR3 is TGTGCCAGCAGCGCCCGGGGACTAGCGGGAGTTGAGCAGTTCTTC. The complete variable domain, with remaining parts taken from reference TRBV9 and TRBJ2-1, reads DSGVTQTPKHLITATGQRVTLRCSPRSGDLSVYWYQQSLDQGLQFLIQYYNGEERAKGNILERFSAQQFPDLHSELNLSSLELGDSALYFCASSARGLAGVEQFFGPGTRLTVL.